What follows describes a single T cell receptor beta chain. This CDR3 has 15 residues. Germline V gene lookup returns CDR1 MDHEN and CDR2 SYDVKM. V lost 5 bases and J 4 bases, leaving 16 bases between the germline ends. PCR primers comprised 60 Vbeta and 13 Jbeta primers. TCRdb's copy holds only in-frame clones and misses some; the assay was immunoSEQ multiplex PCR. The table includes roughly 100,000 clones, about 69% detected once. The sample belongs to a study of cytomegalovirus exposure and HLA in healthy donors. The chain has TRBV28 and TRBJ2-3; a possible D gene is TRBD2 (6 bases). This TCR was sampled from a human donor in good health. Input material: PBMCs. The chain's CDR3 is CASSELDYSPDTQYF. CDR3 coding DNA: TGTGCCAGCAGTGAATTGGACTACTCCCCAGATACGCAGTATTTT.